This T cell receptor (beta chain) was retrieved from a study of cytomegalovirus exposure and HLA in healthy donors. J gave up 2 bases and V 7 bases, and 6 bases lay outside the gene matches. The CDR3 is 14 residues long. The V gene's germline CDR1 is LNHNV and CDR2 YYDKDF (reference sequence). This clone occurred once. In the PCR, 60 Vbeta and 13 Jbeta primers were used. The protocol was immunoSEQ multiplex PCR, while the TCRdb copy is restricted to in-frame clones and leaves out a portion. The data show some 250,000 clones, 82% seen once. Material: PBMCs. This chain joins TRBV15 and TRBJ2-7, with TRBD1 identical over 9 bases. This clonotype originated in a woman aged 40 to 49 in good health and CMV-seropositive. CDR3 sequence reads: CATTLDRGTYEQYF. CDR3 coding DNA: TGTGCCACCACCTTGGACAGGGGTACCTACGAGCAGTACTTC.